One and the same sample provided the 5 T cell receptor beta chains below, sequenced in a study of blood T cells in healthy people across ages. PCR was performed a second time for about 7 to 11 cycles using a sample-barcoded 5' primer and a J-beta primer mix. TCRdb reprocessed the 5' RACE reads via MiXCR and lists one record per CDR3 protein. The data hold some 890,000 distinct CDR3 sequences, with about 29% observed a single time. These data were likewise used in another study, on T cells of mothers and their children.

The source material was blood. These receptors were obtained from a woman aged 40-49 years in good health.

This clonotype was counted a few times. This chain links TRBV3-1 with TRBJ1-4; weak D call: TRBD1 (5 bases). Trimming left V 4 bases short and J 7 bases short, with 13 bases between. CDR3 length: 14 amino acids. In germline, CDR1 is LGHDT, CDR2 YNNKEL (reference sequence). For the CDR3, the DNA is TGTGCCAGCAGCCGGGGGAGCTTGCGTGAAAAACTGTTTTTT. Translation gives CASSRGSLREKLFF.

J is TRBJ2-5 and V is TRBV20-1; tentative D call: TRBD2 (6 bases). In germline, CDR1 is DFQATT, CDR2 SNEGSKA (reference sequence). The CDR3 loop spans 14 amino acids. Between the trimmed V and J ends, which lost 3 bases and 5 bases, there was a span of 16 bases. CDR3 nucleotide sequence: TGCAGTGCTAGGATCGGAGGGGCGTGGGAGACCCAGTACTTC. Protein sequence: CSARIGGAWETQYF.

The CDR3 loop is CASSTPGLLSRYEQFF. CDR3 coding DNA: TGTGCCAGCAGCACCCCGGGACTCCTTTCTAGGTATGAGCAGTTCTTC. The V and J genes are TRBV3-1 and TRBJ2-1, with TRBD2 as a possible D gene (6 bases). From germline, CDR1 is LGHDT and CDR2 YNNKEL (reference sequence). V lost 5 bases and J lost 8, with 22 bases in between. The CDR3 runs to 16 residues.

J is TRBJ2-1 and V is TRBV28, with D perhaps TRBD2 (7 bases). V was pared by 7 bases and J by 0 bases, with 16 bases between. Germline V gives CDR1 MDHEN, CDR2 SYDVKM. This CDR3 is built from 16 residues. The CDR3: CASIGGGPSSYNEQFF. CDR3 DNA: TGTGCCAGCATCGGCGGGGGCCCGAGCTCCTACAATGAGCAGTTCTTC.

As to this clonotype: Given a much more abundant clone one base away, this may be a read error. The J gene is TRBJ1-2, the V gene TRBV20-1, with 7 nucleotides matching TRBD1. J gave up 7 bases and V 8 bases, and 22 bases lay outside the gene matches. This CDR3 comprises 16 residues. The V gene's germline CDR1 is DFQATT and CDR2 SNEGSKA (reference sequence). The CDR3 reads CSTRRNDRAGAGGYTF. Written as DNA, the CDR3 is TGCAGTACTCGCCGTAATGACAGGGCGGGCGCGGGTGGCTACACCTTC.